The T cell receptor beta chain described here comes from a study of blood T cells in healthy people across ages. Study-level findings and limits: With unsorted PBMCs, a conclusive comparison of naive versus antigen-experienced cells was not possible.

This clonotype was detected ten times or more. The antigen is undetermined. Together with a sample-barcoded 5' primer, a J-beta primer mix was included in a second PCR lasting 7 to 11 cycles. TCRdb independently ran MiXCR on the 5' RACE reads; one entry per CDR3 protein. The sample records over 600,000 distinct CDR3 sequences, about 42% being singletons. The CDR3 has 15 amino acids. V lost 4 bases to trimming and J lost 10 bases; unmatched junction nucleotides: 7. Germline CDR1 reads MNHNS; CDR2 reads SASEGT. Sequences were obtained from blood. This sequence originates from a man aged 80 or over in good health. The genes are TRBV6-1 and TRBJ2-1, with TRBD2 identical over 13 bases. Here the CDR3 DNA reads TGTGCCAGCAGTGTACGGACTAGCGGGAGCGGGGAGCAGTTCTTC. The encoded protein is CASSVRTSGSGEQFF.